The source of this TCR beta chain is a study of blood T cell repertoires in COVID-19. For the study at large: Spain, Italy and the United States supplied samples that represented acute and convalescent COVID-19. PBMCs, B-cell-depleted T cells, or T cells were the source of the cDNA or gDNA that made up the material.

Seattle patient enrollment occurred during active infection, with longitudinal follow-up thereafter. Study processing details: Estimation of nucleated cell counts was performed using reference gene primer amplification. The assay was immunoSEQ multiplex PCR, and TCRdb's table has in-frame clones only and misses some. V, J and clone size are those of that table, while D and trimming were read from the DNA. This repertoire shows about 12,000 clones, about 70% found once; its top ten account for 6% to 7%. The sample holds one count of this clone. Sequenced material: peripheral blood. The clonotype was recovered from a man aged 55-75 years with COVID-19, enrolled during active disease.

Written as DNA, the CDR3 is TGTGCCAGCAGCCCACGGAGGGGACTAGCGGGGGGTGAGCAGTTCTTC. Translation gives CASSPRRGLAGGEQFF. The rearrangement joins TRBV7-6 to TRBJ2-1, with 15 bases lining up with TRBD2. There are 16 residues in the CDR3. Per germline, CDR1 SGHVS and CDR2 FNYEAQ. Germline trimming cut 5 bases from V and 9 bases from J; bases unmatched to any gene: 8.